This is a list of T cell receptor beta chains from one sample in a study of cytomegalovirus exposure and HLA in healthy donors. Generated by immunoSEQ multiplex PCR, the TCRdb table keeps only in-frame clones and is missing some. The table lists about 150,000 clones, about 89% of them singletons. The sample was PBMCs. The receptors were gathered from a man aged 18 to 29 in good health and CMV-seronegative. CDR3s include the opening cysteine and the closing phenylalanine or tryptophan. Fields, in order: V gene, clone size, D gene, J gene, CDR3 DNA, CDR3 protein. A D gene is named only where the DNA matches it firmly. Size values are once, few and many counts, or a class for expanded clones, and some rows have none.

TRBV27	NA	NA	TRBJ2-1	TGTGCCAGCAGACGCTCGACCGGGACTTCCTACAATGAGCAGTTCTTC	CASRRSTGTSYNEQFF
TRBV2	NA	NA	TRBJ2-5	TGTGCCAGCAGTGCAGGGGTCGAGACCCAGTACTTC	CASSAGVETQYF
TRBV15	NA	TRBD1	TRBJ2-7	TGTGCCACCAGCGGCCGGGACAGCTCCTACGAGCAGTACTTC	CATSGRDSSYEQYF
TRBV11-2	NA	TRBD1	TRBJ1-6	TGTGCCAGCAGCGGCCGCAGGGGGCGGAATTCACCCCTCCACTTT	CASSGRRGRNSPLHF
TRBV13	NA	NA	TRBJ2-5	TGTGCCAGCGGAGGGGCTAGGAGAAAAGAGACCCAGTACTTC	CASGGARRKETQYF
TRBV9	NA	NA	TRBJ2-1	TGTGCCAGCAGCGCCGCTGGAGGGGGGGGCTACAATGAGCAGTTCTTC	CASSAAGGGGYNEQFF
TRBV6-5	NA	NA	TRBJ1-2	TGTGCCAGCGGCAGTCCCTATGGCTACACCTTC	CASGSPYGYTF
TRBV29-1	NA	TRBD1	TRBJ1-1	TGCAGCGTTGTAAGGGACAGGGGAGTCACTGAAGCTTTCTTT	CSVVRDRGVTEAFF
TRBV19	few	NA	TRBJ1-1	TGTGCCAGTAAGGAGGTCATGAACACTGAAGCTTTCTTT	CASKEVMNTEAFF
TRBV5-6	NA	NA	TRBJ1-5	TGTGCCAGCAGCTTGTGGGGGGGCAATCAGCCCCAGCATTTT	CASSLWGGNQPQHF
TRBV11-3	NA	TRBD2	TRBJ2-3	TGTGCCAGCAGCTTAGGAGTAGCGGGAGGGCCAAGGCACACAGATACGCAGTATTTT	CASSLGVAGGPRHTDTQYF
TRBV7-6	NA	NA	TRBJ2-5	TGTGCCAGCAGATCTAGCCCGGCGGGCCTCCAAGAGACCCAGTACTTC	CASRSSPAGLQETQYF
TRBV5-1	NA	TRBD2	TRBJ2-2	TGCGCCAGCAGCTCAAAACTAGCGGGAGGGGCGAACACCGGGGAGCTGTTTTTT	CASSSKLAGGANTGELFF
TRBV4-3	NA	TRBD2	TRBJ2-3	TGCGCCAGCAGCCAAGGACTAGCGGGAGCCACAGATACGCAGTATTTT	CASSQGLAGATDTQYF
TRBV5-1	NA	NA	TRBJ2-3	TGCGCCAGCAGCTTAGCTTTTGCTATTAGCACAGATACGCAGTATTTT	CASSLAFAISTDTQYF
TRBV1	NA	NA	TRBJ2-5	TGCACCAGCAGCCAAGATCGTGCTAGCGGGGTGCAGACCCAGTACTTC	CTSSQDRASGVQTQYF
TRBV18	NA	TRBD2	TRBJ2-5	TGTGCCAGCTCTCTAGGTGGGACTAGTTCGGAGACCCAGTACTTC	CASSLGGTSSETQYF
TRBV10-3	NA	NA	TRBJ1-1	TGTGCCATCAGTTACAGACAGGACGAGGACACTGAAGCTTTCTTT	CAISYRQDEDTEAFF
TRBV29-1	NA	NA	TRBJ2-1	TGCAGCCAGGTTACCCGGGGGTCCAATGAGCAGTTCTTC	CSQVTRGSNEQFF
TRBV6-4	NA	TRBD2	TRBJ2-1	TGTGCCAGCAGTGATTTTGAGCGGGGGAACTCCTACAATGAGCAGTTCTTC	CASSDFERGNSYNEQFF
TRBV10-1	NA	TRBD1	TRBJ2-3	TGCGCCAGCAGTGGATTGAGGACAGGGGGCACAGATACGCAGTATTTT	CASSGLRTGGTDTQYF
TRBV7-2	NA	NA	TRBJ2-3	TGTGCCAGCAGCTCTCTAGGTAGCACAGATACGCAGTATTTT	CASSSLGSTDTQYF
TRBV29-1	NA	TRBD1	TRBJ2-5	TGCAGCGTTGAAGGAGGACAGGAAGTGGAGACCCAGTACTTC	CSVEGGQEVETQYF
TRBV30	few	NA	TRBJ1-2	TGTGCCTGGAGTCCCCGCAGCTATGGCTACACCTTC	CAWSPRSYGYTF
TRBV25-1	few	TRBD2	TRBJ2-3	TGTGCCAGTAGCGGGGGTTCGGATACGCAGTATTTT	CASSGGSDTQYF
TRBV15	NA	TRBD1	TRBJ1-2	TGTGCCACCAGCAGAGGGACGACCCCGGGACAGGGCTACACCTTC	CATSRGTTPGQGYTF
TRBV20-1	NA	TRBD1	TRBJ2-1	TGCAGTGCTCACAGGGGGAATGAGCAGTTCTTC	CSAHRGNEQFF
TRBV6-1	NA	TRBD1	TRBJ1-5	TGTGCCAGCAGTGTAGGGACAGTAGTCAATCAGCCCCAGCATTTT	CASSVGTVVNQPQHF
TRBV10-2	NA	TRBD1	TRBJ1-2	TGCGCCAGCAGAGAAGTACAGGGGCAGAGCTATGGCTACACCTTC	CASREVQGQSYGYTF
TRBV4-2	NA	NA	TRBJ1-1	TGTGCCAGCAGCCAAGACCGACTCTCAAGACCAGATAGGCGAGCTTTCTTT	CASSQDRLSRPDRRAFF
TRBV27	NA	NA	TRBJ1-1	TGTGCCAGCAGTGCCCAACAGGGAGGGTCTGAAGCTTTCTTT	CASSAQQGGSEAFF
TRBV10-3	NA	TRBD1	TRBJ2-4	TGTGCCGCTGGACAGGGTTTAGAGAACATTCAGTACTTC	CAAGQGLENIQYF
TRBV9	once	TRBD1	TRBJ1-1	TGTGCCAGCAGCGTAGGGGGACAGGGTATCACTGAAGCTTTCTTT	CASSVGGQGITEAFF
TRBV10-3	NA	NA	TRBJ2-3	TGTGCCACCCTAGTGAGGGAGACGGTGACAGATACGCAGTATTTT	CATLVRETVTDTQYF
TRBV11-3	NA	TRBD2	TRBJ2-1	TGTGCCAGCAGCTCTTCGACTAGCGGGAGAGGGGAGCAGTTCTTC	CASSSSTSGRGEQFF
TRBV2	NA	TRBD2	TRBJ2-5	TGTGCCAGCAGCCGACTAGCGGGGGGCTTCCAAGAGACCCAGTACTTC	CASSRLAGGFQETQYF
TRBV19	NA	TRBD1	TRBJ1-1	TGTGCCACCTGGGACAGGAACACTGAAGCTTTCTTT	CATWDRNTEAFF
TRBV6-1	NA	NA	TRBJ1-5	TGTGCCAGCAGTGACGAAGGACATCCGCGGCAGCCCCAGCATTTT	CASSDEGHPRQPQHF
TRBV30	NA	NA	TRBJ1-4	TGTGCCTGGAGTGTAGGCCGGCGGGACGGCGATGAAAAACTGTTTTTT	CAWSVGRRDGDEKLFF
TRBV9	once	TRBD2	TRBJ2-1	TGTGCCAGCAGCGTAGTAGCGGGGGGAACCTACAATGAGCAGTTCTTC	CASSVVAGGTYNEQFF
TRBV21-1	once	NA	TRBJ2-1	TGTGCCAGCAGCAAAGGCCAATACCGACAGGGGGCTAACAATGAGCAGTTCTTC	CASSKGQYRQGANNEQFF
TRBV14	once	NA	TRBJ2-1	TGTGCCAGCAGCCAAGTCACAGTCCTCAATGAGCAGTTCTTC	CASSQVTVLNEQFF
TRBV30	NA	NA	TRBJ2-5	TGTGCCTTCGTTCTGGCAGGGGCGAGGGGGGAGACCCAGTACTTC	CAFVLAGARGETQYF
TRBV4-1	once	NA	TRBJ2-7	TGCGCCAGCAGCCAAAAACAGGGCCACGAGCAGTACTTC	CASSQKQGHEQYF
TRBV5-6	NA	TRBD2	TRBJ2-2	TGTGCCAGCAGCTTGATGGTAGCGGGGGGAACCGGGGAGCTGTTTTTT	CASSLMVAGGTGELFF